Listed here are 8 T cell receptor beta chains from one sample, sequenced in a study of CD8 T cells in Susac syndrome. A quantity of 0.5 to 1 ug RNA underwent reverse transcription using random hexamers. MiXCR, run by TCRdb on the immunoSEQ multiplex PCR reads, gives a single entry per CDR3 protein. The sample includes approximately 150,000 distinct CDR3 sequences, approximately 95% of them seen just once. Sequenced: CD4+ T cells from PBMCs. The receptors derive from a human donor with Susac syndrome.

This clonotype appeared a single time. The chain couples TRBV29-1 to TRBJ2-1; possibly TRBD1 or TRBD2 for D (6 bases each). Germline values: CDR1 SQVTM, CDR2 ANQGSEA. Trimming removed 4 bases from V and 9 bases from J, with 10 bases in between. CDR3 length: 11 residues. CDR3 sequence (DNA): TGCAGCGTTGGGGGGGCATTTGAGCAGTTCTTC. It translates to CSVGGAFEQFF.

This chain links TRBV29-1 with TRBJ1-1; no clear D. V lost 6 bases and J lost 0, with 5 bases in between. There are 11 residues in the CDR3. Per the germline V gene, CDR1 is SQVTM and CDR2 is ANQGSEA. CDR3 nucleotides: TGCAGCGTCGTGTTGAACACTGAAGCTTTCTTT. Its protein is CSVVLNTEAFF.

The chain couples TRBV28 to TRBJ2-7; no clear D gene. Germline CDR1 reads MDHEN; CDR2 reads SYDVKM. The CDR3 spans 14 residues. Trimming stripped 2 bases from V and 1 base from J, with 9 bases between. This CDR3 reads CASSLRAVSYEQYF. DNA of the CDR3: TGTGCCAGCAGTTTAAGGGCTGTGTCCTACGAGCAGTACTTC.

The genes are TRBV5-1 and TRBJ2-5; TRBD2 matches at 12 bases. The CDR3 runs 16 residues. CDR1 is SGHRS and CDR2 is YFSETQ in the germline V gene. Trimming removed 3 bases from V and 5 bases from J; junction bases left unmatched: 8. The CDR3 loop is CASSSSGTSGLETQYF. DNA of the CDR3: TGCGCCAGCAGCTCCTCCGGGACTAGCGGGTTGGAGACCCAGTACTTC.

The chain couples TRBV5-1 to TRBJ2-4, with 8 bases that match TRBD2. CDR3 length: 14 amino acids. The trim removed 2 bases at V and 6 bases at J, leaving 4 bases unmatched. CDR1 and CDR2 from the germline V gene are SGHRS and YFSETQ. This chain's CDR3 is CASSFESGRNIQYF. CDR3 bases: TGCGCCAGCAGCTTCGAGAGCGGGAGAAACATTCAGTACTTC.

DNA of the CDR3: TGTGCCAGCAGCTCCGGACTACTCAGCTACGAGCAGTACTTC. Protein sequence: CASSSGLLSYEQYF. J is TRBJ2-7 and V is TRBV7-9, with D possibly matching TRBD2 (6 bases). Germline V gene data show CDR1 as SEHNR and CDR2 as FQNEAQ (reference sequence). The CDR3 runs to 14 residues. V lost 4 bases to trimming and J lost 3 bases, with 13 bases between them.

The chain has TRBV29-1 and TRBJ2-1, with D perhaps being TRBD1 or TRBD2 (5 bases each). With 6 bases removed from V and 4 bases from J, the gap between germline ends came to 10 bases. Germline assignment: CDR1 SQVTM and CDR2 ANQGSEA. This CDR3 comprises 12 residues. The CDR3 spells CSVVGVYNEQFF. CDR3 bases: TGCAGCGTCGTGGGGGTGTACAATGAGCAGTTCTTC.

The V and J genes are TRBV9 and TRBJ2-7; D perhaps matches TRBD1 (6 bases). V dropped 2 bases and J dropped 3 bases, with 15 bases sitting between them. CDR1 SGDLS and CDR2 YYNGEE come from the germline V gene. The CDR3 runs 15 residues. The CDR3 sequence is CASSVHSGTNYEQYF. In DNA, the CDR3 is TGTGCCAGCAGCGTTCATTCCGGGACAAACTACGAGCAGTACTTC.